The 18 T cell receptor beta chains in this list originate from one sample, sequenced in a study of cytomegalovirus exposure and HLA in healthy donors. The PCR employed 60 Vbeta primers together with 13 Jbeta primers. Method: immunoSEQ multiplex PCR; TCRdb's copy keeps in-frame clones and lacks some. The sample holds 150,000 to 170,000 clones; 75% to 85% are singletons and the top ten take roughly 7.7%. Sequenced: PBMCs. These TCRs come from a young man in good health and CMV-seropositive.

This chain uses TRBV5-1 with TRBJ2-1, with TRBD2 identical over 12 bases. Unmatched junction bases numbered 11, after V lost 3 bases and J lost 10 bases. Per the germline V gene, CDR1 is SGHRS and CDR2 is YFSETQ. The CDR3 spans 16 residues. The CDR3 loop is CASSSGTSGPGREQFF. The CDR3 coding sequence is TGCGCCAGCAGCTCCGGGACTAGCGGGCCCGGCCGGGAGCAGTTCTTC.

This clone ranks as medium-sized (0.01 to 0.1%). The V and J genes are TRBV6-4 and TRBJ1-2; D is undetermined. Trimming stripped 4 bases from V and 1 base from J, with 4 bases between. The CDR3 extends over 12 amino acids. The V gene's germline CDR1 is MRHNA and CDR2 SNTAGT. CDR3 in amino acids: CASSVYNYGYTF. The CDR3 DNA reads as TGTGCCAGCAGTGTGTATAACTATGGCTACACCTTC.

This chain joins TRBV14 and TRBJ2-7; D perhaps matches TRBD2 (5 bases). Germline assignment: CDR1 SGHDN and CDR2 FVKESK. Deletions cut 1 base from V and 0 bases from J, with 25 bases between. The CDR3 contains 20 residues. DNA for the CDR3: TGTGCCAGCAGCCAAGCTCGGGAACAGAGTCTCCTCCTGAGCTCCTACGAGCAGTACTTC. It translates to CASSQAREQSLLLSSYEQYF.

The chain employs TRBV4-1 and TRBJ2-1, with 11 bases fitting TRBD2. The CDR3 totals 16 residues. V gave up 4 bases and J gave up 7 bases; unmatched junction bases: 9. Germline V CDR1 and CDR2: MGHRA, YSYEKL. DNA of the CDR3: TGCGCCAGCAGCCGGGAGGGTAGCGGGAGGGCGAATGAGCAGTTCTTC. Protein sequence: CASSREGSGRANEQFF.

The V call is TRBV7-8, the J call TRBJ2-5; TRBD2 matches 7 bases. CDR1 is SGHVS and CDR2 is FQNEAQ in the germline V gene. CDR3 size: 15 residues. V lost 1 base and J lost 2; bases outside the gene matches: 4. CDR3 in DNA: TGTGCCAGCAGCTTAGGAGAGGGAGGGCAAGAGACCCAGTACTTC. Encoded protein: CASSLGEGGQETQYF.

This clone was observed a handful of times. The J gene is TRBJ2-5, the V gene TRBV11-3, with 9 bases that match TRBD1. The end of the DNA is better explained by TRBJ2-7, so the J call may be wrong. This CDR3 spans 18 amino acids. Germline values: CDR1 SGHNT, CDR2 YENEEA. CDR3 residues: CASSLDSLGGTGIDEQYF. The CDR3 bases are TGTGCCAGCAGCTTAGATTCTCTCGGGGGGACAGGGATCGACGAGCAGTACTTC.

This clone showed up just a few times. The J gene is TRBJ2-7, the V gene TRBV5-6; D gene uncertain. Germline V gene lookup returns CDR1 SGHDT and CDR2 YYEEEE. The CDR3 totals 14 residues. The V end was cut by 1 base, the J end by 0 bases, with 8 bases between. The CDR3 protein is CASSLYALSYEQYF. As DNA, the CDR3 is TGTGCCAGCAGCTTGTACGCACTCTCCTACGAGCAGTACTTC. The full variable domain, with the rest looked up from reference TRBV5-6 and TRBJ2-7, is DAGVTQSPTHLIKTRGQQVTLRCSPKSGHDTVSWYQQALGQGPQFIFQYYEEEERQRGNFPDRFSGHQFPNYSSELNVNALLLGDSALYLCASSLYALSYEQYFGPGTRLTVT.

The genes are TRBV28 and TRBJ2-5; weak D call: TRBD1 (6 bases). V lost 7 bases, J lost 0 bases, and 18 bases lay in between. The CDR3 is 16 amino acids. CDR1 MDHEN and CDR2 SYDVKM come from the germline V gene. CDR3: CASTTPGTQYQETQYF. In DNA, the CDR3 is TGTGCCAGCACCACTCCCGGGACACAGTACCAAGAGACCCAGTACTTC.

Points on this clone: The same CDR3 arises from other DNA sequences in this sample as well. The chain combines TRBV5-4 with TRBJ2-2, with 8 bases that match TRBD1. The ends lost 4 bases at V and 2 bases at J; junction bases unmatched: 4. Germline assignment: CDR1 SGHNT and CDR2 YYREEE (reference sequence). This CDR3 is 15 amino acids long. CDR3 loop: CASSLGQGNTGELFF. DNA for the CDR3: TGTGCCAGCAGCCTAGGACAGGGAAACACCGGGGAGCTGTTTTTT.

The gene calls are TRBV4-1 and TRBJ2-2; 10 nucleotides match TRBD2. Germline CDR1 MGHRA, CDR2 YSYEKL. The CDR3 has 15 amino acids. The ends lost 5 bases at V and 4 bases at J; junction bases unmatched: 4. DNA of the CDR3: TGCGCCAGCAGCGAGCGGGGGGGCCTCACCGGGGAGCTGTTTTTT. Its protein is CASSERGGLTGELFF.

V usage is TRBV27 and J usage is TRBJ1-5, with D unresolved. V was trimmed by 2 bases and J by 9 bases, leaving 14 bases between them. This CDR3 comprises 14 residues. The germline gives CDR1 MNHEY, CDR2 SMNVEV (reference sequence). The CDR3 DNA reads as TGTGCCAGCAGTTTAAGCGGCCCCGCCTCGCCCCAGCATTTT. Amino acids: CASSLSGPASPQHF.

This chain uses TRBV4-3 with TRBJ1-1; perhaps TRBD1 as D (6 bases). Trimming removed 4 bases at V and 0 bases at J, with 12 bases between. The germline gives CDR1 LGHNA, CDR2 YSLEER. CDR3 size: 15 residues. The CDR3, as DNA: TGCGCCAGCAGCCTCGCCGGGGGGCTGAACACTGAAGCTTTCTTT. Its translation: CASSLAGGLNTEAFF.

The rearrangement joins TRBV6-1 to TRBJ2-6; perhaps TRBD1 as D (5 bases). The CDR3 has 15 residues. Germline CDR1 reads MNHNS; CDR2 reads SASEGT. The V gene lost 8 bases and the J gene lost 0 bases, with 11 bases spanning the gap. For the CDR3, the DNA is TGTGCCAGCGAGGACATCCCCTCTGGGGCCAACGTCCTGACTTTC. Encoded protein: CASEDIPSGANVLTF.

This chain links TRBV27 with TRBJ1-6; possibly TRBD1 for D (5 bases). CDR3 length: 15 residues. With 7 bases removed from V and 2 bases from J, the gap between germline ends came to 12 bases. CDR1 and CDR2 (germline): MNHEY, SMNVEV (reference sequence). The CDR3 bases are TGTGCCAGCACCGCAGGGAAAGCCTATAATTCACCCCTCCACTTT. It yields the protein CASTAGKAYNSPLHF.

This clone was picked up a small number of times. V is TRBV18 and J is TRBJ1-1; a possible D gene is TRBD1 (5 bases). The germline V gene encodes CDR1 KGHSH and CDR2 LQKENI. The V gene lost 3 bases and the J gene lost 5 bases, with 16 bases spanning the gap. The CDR3 contains 15 residues. In DNA form, the CDR3 reads TGTGCCAGCTCACCCCAAGGGGCGCGGGGAACTGAAGCTTTCTTT. Amino acid sequence: CASSPQGARGTEAFF.

This chain joins TRBV4-3 and TRBJ1-5; the D is unclear. V was cut by 0 bases and J by 7 bases, with 10 bases left in between. The CDR3 spans 14 residues. Germline V lookup: CDR1 LGHNA, CDR2 YSLEER. The CDR3: CASSQEREKQPQHF. Here the CDR3 DNA reads TGCGCCAGCAGCCAAGAGAGGGAGAAGCAGCCCCAGCATTTT.

The chain couples TRBV19 to TRBJ2-1; TRBD2 agrees at 13 bases. V lost 4 bases to trimming and J lost 8 bases; unmatched junction nucleotides: 8. Germline CDR1 and CDR2: LNHDA and SQIVND (reference sequence). The CDR3 totals 16 residues. CDR3 nucleotide sequence: TGTGCCAGTAGTAAGGGACTAGCGGGGAGGTGGGATGAGCAGTTCTTC. Translated: CASSKGLAGRWDEQFF.

The rearrangement uses TRBV19 and TRBJ2-2, with D maybe TRBD2 (6 bases). In germline, CDR1 is LNHDA, CDR2 SQIVND (reference sequence). The CDR3 covers 15 residues. V gave up 7 bases and J gave up 2 bases, with 14 bases separating them. The CDR3: CASTAGRPNTGELFF. CDR3 nucleotides: TGTGCCAGTACCGCGGGACGACCCAACACCGGGGAGCTGTTTTTT.